This T cell receptor (beta chain) was captured in a study of shared clonotypes between healthy human individuals. Study-wide context: Used for every donor were three CD4 naive, three CD4 memory, two CD8 naive and one CD8 memory plate.

The naive CD8 subset, CD45RO-negative cells positively selected for CCR7, excluded terminally differentiated effector memory CD45RA+ cells. Repertoires were generated with immunoSEQ multiplex PCR, while TCRdb's copy carries only in-frame clones and drops some. The sample includes about 580,000 clones, 95% to 98% of them seen just once. The clonotype comes from a man aged 30 to 45 in good health. Source material: naive CD8+ T cells sorted from blood.

The chain's CDR3 is CASSEGDSNQPQHF. The CDR3 DNA reads TGTGCCAGCAGCGAAGGGGATAGCAATCAGCCCCAGCATTTT. The chain couples TRBV11-2 to TRBJ1-5; D may be TRBD1 (5 bases). This CDR3 contains 14 residues. Germline assignment: CDR1 SGHAT and CDR2 FQNNGV. The V end lost 5 bases, the J end lost 0 bases, and 8 bases lay between the germline ends.